The 4 T cell receptor beta chains reported below all come from one sample, sequenced in a study of long-term antiretroviral therapy in people with HIV. The libraries were made with immunoSEQ v3.0 at survey level. The repertoire was sequenced with immunoSEQ multiplex PCR; TCRdb's copy has only in-frame clones and lacks some. The sample includes 34,000 or so clones, roughly four fifths of them seen just once. Sequencing used unsorted PBMCs, obtained 0.6 years after starting antiretroviral therapy. Receptors originate from a man between 18 and 35 years old with HIV.

This clone occurred once. V and J are TRBV27 and TRBJ2-6; D gene uncertain. Germline values: CDR1 MNHEY, CDR2 SMNVEV (reference sequence). V was pared by 5 bases and J by 4 bases, with 12 bases between. This CDR3 is 15 amino acids long. CDR3 protein: CASSLTISGANVLTF. CDR3 DNA: TGTGCCAGCAGTCTCACGATTTCAGGGGCCAACGTCCTGACTTTC.

This clone has just a few counts. V usage is TRBV27 and J usage is TRBJ2-1; weak D call: TRBD1 (5 bases). V lost 5 bases and J lost 6, with 14 bases in between. The CDR3 contains 14 residues. Germline V gene sequence: CDR1 MNHEY, CDR2 SMNVEV (reference sequence). The CDR3 coding sequence is TGTGCCAGCAGTAAACAGGACGCTGTCAATGAGCAGTTCTTC. It codes for CASSKQDAVNEQFF.

The V gene is TRBV6-5, the J gene TRBJ1-3; D gene unclear. Germline V CDR1 and CDR2: MNHEY, SVGAGI. The CDR3 is 13 residues long. V was pared by 7 bases and J by 6 bases, with 13 bases between. The CDR3 is CASKRTEQNTIYF. Written as DNA, the CDR3 is TGTGCCAGCAAGAGGACCGAGCAAAACACCATATATTTT.

The chain employs TRBV19 and TRBJ1-4; TRBD1 agrees at 7 bases. The CDR3 spans 14 residues. Trimming cost V 6 bases and J 6 bases; bases outside gene matches: 7. The V gene's germline CDR1 is LNHDA and CDR2 SQIVND (reference sequence). The CDR3 reads CASRSTGTHEKLFF. The CDR3 region has the DNA TGTGCCAGTAGATCGACAGGGACCCATGAAAAACTGTTTTTT.